This TCR beta chain stems from a study of shared clonotypes between healthy human individuals. CD8 cells classed as naive were CD45RO-negative and positively selected for CCR7, excluding terminally differentiated effector memory CD45RA+ cells. Concerning this clone: What it binds is not known.

Some clones are missing from TCRdb's copy, which holds only in-frame ones; the method was immunoSEQ multiplex PCR. The sample carries about 1,800,000 clones, around 96% recorded once. Whole-study results and caveats: Estimated richness was generally greater in naive than memory subsets.

Germline loops: CDR1 SGHAT, CDR2 FQNNGV. The CDR3 has 14 amino acids. Trimming took 5 bases from V and 9 from J, leaving 20 bases between them. The clonotype originates from a man between 18 and 35 years old in good health. Sequencing was carried out using naive CD8+ T cells sorted from blood. J is TRBJ2-7 and V is TRBV11-2; no definite D call. The CDR3 nucleotides are TGTGCCAGCAGCACGCCGGGCTCCCCCAACGGGCAGTACTTC. It yields the protein CASSTPGSPNGQYF.